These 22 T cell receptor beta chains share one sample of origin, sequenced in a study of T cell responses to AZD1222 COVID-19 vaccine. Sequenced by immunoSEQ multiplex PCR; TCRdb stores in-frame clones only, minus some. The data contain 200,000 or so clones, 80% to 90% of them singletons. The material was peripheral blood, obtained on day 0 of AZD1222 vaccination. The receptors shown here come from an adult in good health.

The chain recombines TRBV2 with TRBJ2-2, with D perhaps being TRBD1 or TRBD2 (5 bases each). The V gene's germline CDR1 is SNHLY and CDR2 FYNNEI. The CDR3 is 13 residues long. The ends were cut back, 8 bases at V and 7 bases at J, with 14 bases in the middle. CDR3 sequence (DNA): TGTGCCAGCGTCGGGACCTTGGGCGGGGAGCTGTTTTTT. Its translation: CASVGTLGGELFF.

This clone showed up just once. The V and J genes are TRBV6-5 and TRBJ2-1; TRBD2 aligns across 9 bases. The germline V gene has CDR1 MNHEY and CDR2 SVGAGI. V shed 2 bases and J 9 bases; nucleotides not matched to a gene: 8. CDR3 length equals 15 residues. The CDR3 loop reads CASSYNRGGAAEQFF. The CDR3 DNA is TGTGCCAGCAGTTACAATCGCGGGGGGGCGGCTGAGCAGTTCTTC.

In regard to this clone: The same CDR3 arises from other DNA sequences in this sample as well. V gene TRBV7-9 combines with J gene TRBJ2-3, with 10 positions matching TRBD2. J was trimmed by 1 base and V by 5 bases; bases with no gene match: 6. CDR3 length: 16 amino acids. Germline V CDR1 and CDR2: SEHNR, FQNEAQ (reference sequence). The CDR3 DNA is TGTGCCAGCAGCCCGAGGACTAGCGGAGGCACAGATACGCAGTATTTT. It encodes CASSPRTSGGTDTQYF.

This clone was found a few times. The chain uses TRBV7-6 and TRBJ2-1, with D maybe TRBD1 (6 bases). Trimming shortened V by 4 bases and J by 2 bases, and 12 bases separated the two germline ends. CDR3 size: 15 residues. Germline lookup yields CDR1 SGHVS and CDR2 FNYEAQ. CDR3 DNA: TGTGCCAGCAGCTGGGGCAGGGGAACCTACAATGAGCAGTTCTTC. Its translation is CASSWGRGTYNEQFF. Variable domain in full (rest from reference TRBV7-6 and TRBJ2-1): GAGVSQSPRYKVTKRGQDVALRCDPISGHVSLYWYRQALGQGPEFLTYFNYEAQQDKSGLPNDRFSAERPEGSISTLTIQRTEQRDSAMYRCASSWGRGTYNEQFFGPGTRLTVL.

As DNA, the CDR3 is TGTGCCATCAGCCCGAGCGCTGCTAGCGGGACGGTCGAGACCCAGTACTTC. It yields the protein CAISPSAASGTVETQYF. This rearrangement joins TRBV10-3 to TRBJ2-5, with 9 bases fitting TRBD2. CDR1 is ENHRY and CDR2 is SYGVKD in the germline V gene. This CDR3 is built from 17 residues. Trimming took 6 bases from V and 5 from J; bases not matched to a gene: 16.

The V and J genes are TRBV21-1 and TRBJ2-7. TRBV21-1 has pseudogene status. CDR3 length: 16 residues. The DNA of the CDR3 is TGTGCCAGCAGCACCTGGGACCTCTGTGAGTTCTACGAGCAGTACTTC. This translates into CASSTWDLCEFYEQYF.

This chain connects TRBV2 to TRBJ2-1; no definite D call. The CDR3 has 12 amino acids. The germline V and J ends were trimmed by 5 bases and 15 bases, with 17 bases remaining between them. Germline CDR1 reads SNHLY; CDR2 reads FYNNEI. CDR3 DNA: TGTGCCAGCAGTCCCCCTTTTCAATGGCCGTTCTTC. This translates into CASSPPFQWPFF.

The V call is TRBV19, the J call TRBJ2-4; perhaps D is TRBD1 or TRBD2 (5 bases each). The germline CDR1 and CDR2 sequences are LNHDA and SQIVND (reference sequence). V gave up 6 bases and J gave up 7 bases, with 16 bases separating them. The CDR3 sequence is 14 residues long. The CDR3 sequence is CASRPEGERNIQYF. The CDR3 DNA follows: TGTGCCAGTAGACCCGAAGGGGAGAGGAACATTCAGTACTTC.

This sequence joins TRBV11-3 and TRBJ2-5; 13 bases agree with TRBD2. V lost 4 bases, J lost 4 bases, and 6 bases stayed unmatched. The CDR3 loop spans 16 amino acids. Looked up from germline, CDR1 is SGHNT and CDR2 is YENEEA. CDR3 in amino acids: CASSSRLAGGGETQYF. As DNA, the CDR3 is TGTGCCAGCAGCTCAAGACTAGCGGGGGGAGGAGAGACCCAGTACTTC.

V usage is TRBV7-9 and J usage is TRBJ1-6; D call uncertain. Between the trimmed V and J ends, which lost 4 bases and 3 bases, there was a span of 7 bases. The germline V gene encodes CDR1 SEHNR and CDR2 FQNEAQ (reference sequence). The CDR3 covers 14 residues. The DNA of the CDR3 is TGTGCCAGCAGCTCGATAGTCTATAATTCACCCCTCCACTTT. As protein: CASSSIVYNSPLHF. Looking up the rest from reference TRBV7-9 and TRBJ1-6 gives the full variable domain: DTGVSQNPRHKITKRGQNVTFRCDPISEHNRLYWYRQTLGQGPEFLTYFQNEAQLEKSRLLSDRFSAERPKGSFSTLEIQRTEQGDSAMYLCASSSIVYNSPLHFGNGTRLTVT.

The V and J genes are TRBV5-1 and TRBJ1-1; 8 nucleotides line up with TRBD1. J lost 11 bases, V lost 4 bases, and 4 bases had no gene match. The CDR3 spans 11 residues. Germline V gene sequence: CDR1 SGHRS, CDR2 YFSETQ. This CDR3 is CASSPGTGAFF. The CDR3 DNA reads TGCGCCAGCAGCCCCGGGACAGGCGCTTTCTTT.

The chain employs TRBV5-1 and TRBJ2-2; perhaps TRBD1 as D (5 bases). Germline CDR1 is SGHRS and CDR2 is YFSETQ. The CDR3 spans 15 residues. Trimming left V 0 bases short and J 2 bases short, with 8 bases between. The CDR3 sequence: CASSLGGHNTGELFF. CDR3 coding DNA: TGCGCCAGCAGCTTGGGAGGACACAACACCGGGGAGCTGTTTTTT.

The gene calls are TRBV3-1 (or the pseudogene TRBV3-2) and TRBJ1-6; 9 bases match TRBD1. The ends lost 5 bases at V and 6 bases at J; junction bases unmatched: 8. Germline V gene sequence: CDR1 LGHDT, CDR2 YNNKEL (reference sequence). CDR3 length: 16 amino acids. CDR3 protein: CASSSLGQGANSPLHF. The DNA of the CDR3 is TGTGCCAGCAGCTCACTGGGACAGGGAGCTAATTCACCCCTCCACTTT.

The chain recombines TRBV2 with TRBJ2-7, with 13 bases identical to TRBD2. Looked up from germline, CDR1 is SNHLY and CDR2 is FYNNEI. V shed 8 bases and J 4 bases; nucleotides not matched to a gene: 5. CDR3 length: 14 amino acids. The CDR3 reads CASGGTSGVYEQYF. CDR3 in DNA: TGTGCCAGCGGGGGGACTAGCGGGGTTTACGAGCAGTACTTC.

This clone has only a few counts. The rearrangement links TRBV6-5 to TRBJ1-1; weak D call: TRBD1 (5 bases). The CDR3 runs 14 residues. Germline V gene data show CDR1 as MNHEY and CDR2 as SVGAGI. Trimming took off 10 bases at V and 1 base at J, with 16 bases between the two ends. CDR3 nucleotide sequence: TGTGCCATCAGGCGCATTGGGGGGAACACTGAAGCTTTCTTT. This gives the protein CAIRRIGGNTEAFF.

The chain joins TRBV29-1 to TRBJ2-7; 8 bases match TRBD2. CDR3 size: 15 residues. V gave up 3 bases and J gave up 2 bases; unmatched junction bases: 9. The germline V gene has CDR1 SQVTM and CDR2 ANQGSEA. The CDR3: CSVEGTRGGTYEQYF. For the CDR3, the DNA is TGCAGCGTTGAGGGCACTCGCGGGGGGACCTACGAGCAGTACTTC.

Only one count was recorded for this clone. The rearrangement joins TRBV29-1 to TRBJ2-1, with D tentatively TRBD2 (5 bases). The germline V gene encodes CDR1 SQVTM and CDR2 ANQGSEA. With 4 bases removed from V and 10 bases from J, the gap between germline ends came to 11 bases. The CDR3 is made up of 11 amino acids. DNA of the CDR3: TGCAGCGTTGGCGACCGGGGAGAGCAGTTCTTC. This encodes CSVGDRGEQFF.

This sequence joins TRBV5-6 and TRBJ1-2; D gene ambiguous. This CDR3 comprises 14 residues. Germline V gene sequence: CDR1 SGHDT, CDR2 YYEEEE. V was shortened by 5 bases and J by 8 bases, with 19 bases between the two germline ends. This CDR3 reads CASSYPGAEEGYTF. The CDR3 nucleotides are TGTGCCAGCAGTTATCCGGGCGCGGAGGAGGGCTACACCTTC.

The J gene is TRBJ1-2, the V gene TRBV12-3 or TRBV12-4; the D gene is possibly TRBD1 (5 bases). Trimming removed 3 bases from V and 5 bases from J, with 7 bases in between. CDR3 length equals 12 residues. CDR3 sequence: CASSFRDYGYTF. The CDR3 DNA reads TGTGCCAGCAGTTTCAGGGATTATGGCTACACCTTC.

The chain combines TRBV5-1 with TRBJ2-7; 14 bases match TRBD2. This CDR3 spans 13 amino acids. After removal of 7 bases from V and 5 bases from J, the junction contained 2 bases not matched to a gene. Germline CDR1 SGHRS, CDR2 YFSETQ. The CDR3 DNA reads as TGCGCCAGCCGACTAGCGGGGGGGGACGAGCAGTACTTC. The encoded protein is CASRLAGGDEQYF.

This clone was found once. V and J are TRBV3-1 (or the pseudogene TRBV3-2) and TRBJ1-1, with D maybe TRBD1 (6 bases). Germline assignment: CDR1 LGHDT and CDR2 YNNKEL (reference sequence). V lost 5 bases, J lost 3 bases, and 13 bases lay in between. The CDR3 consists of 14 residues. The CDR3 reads CASSNRGVHTEAFF. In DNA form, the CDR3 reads TGTGCCAGCAGCAATAGGGGGGTGCACACTGAAGCTTTCTTT.

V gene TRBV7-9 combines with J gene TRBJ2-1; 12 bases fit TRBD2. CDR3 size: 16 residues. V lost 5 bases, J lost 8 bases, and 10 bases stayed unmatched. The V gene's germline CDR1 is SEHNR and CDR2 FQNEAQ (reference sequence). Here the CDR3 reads CASSHRTSGASHEQFF. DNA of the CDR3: TGTGCCAGCAGCCACCGGACTAGCGGGGCCTCCCATGAGCAGTTCTTC.